Listed below are T cell receptor beta chains from one sample, sequenced in a study of blood T cell repertoires in COVID-19. The data were produced by immunoSEQ multiplex PCR, yet TCRdb's version contains in-frame clones alone and is incomplete. The sample shows 350,000 to 450,000 clones, roughly 90% of them seen only once. Sequencing was performed on PBMCs or T cells enriched from blood (not recorded which). The source of these receptors is a young woman who had been exposed to COVID-19. Both conserved end residues are part of each CDR3.

v_gene: TRBV2; j_gene: TRBJ2-3; len: 16; CDR3aa: CASFGSSGRALDTQYF
v_gene: TRBV7-9; j_gene: TRBJ2-1; len: 15; CDR3aa: CASSKGGIRENEQFF
v_gene: TRBV5-7; j_gene: TRBJ1-1; len: 12; CDR3aa: CASSLSLGRAFF
v_gene: TRBV28; j_gene: TRBJ1-5; len: 15; CDR3aa: CASSLPQNSNQPQHF
v_gene: TRBV27; j_gene: TRBJ2-2; len: 15; CDR3aa: CASSFGGRANGELFF
v_gene: TRBV5-1; j_gene: TRBJ2-5; len: 13; CDR3aa: CASSVGGQETQYF
v_gene: TRBV30; j_gene: TRBJ1-3; len: 17; CDR3aa: CAWSVPTGGDSGNTIYF
v_gene: TRBV29-1; j_gene: TRBJ2-2; len: 14; CDR3aa: CSVGGQGPTGELFF
v_gene: TRBV20-1; j_gene: TRBJ1-1; len: 11; CDR3aa: CSADLNTEAFF
v_gene: TRBV5-4; j_gene: TRBJ2-1; len: 15; CDR3aa: CASSLAQWSYNEQFF
v_gene: TRBV30; j_gene: TRBJ1-4; len: 17; CDR3aa: CAWILRGRPVGNEKLFF
v_gene: TRBV24-1; j_gene: TRBJ1-2; len: 13; CDR3aa: CATSGSLSYGYTF
v_gene: TRBV18; j_gene: TRBJ2-1; len: 15; CDR3aa: CASSPGTGFSNEQFF
v_gene: TRBV28; j_gene: TRBJ1-1; len: 14; CDR3aa: CASSFQGRNTEAFF
v_gene: TRBV28; j_gene: TRBJ1-1; len: 16; CDR3aa: CASSFPGQGWNTEAFF
v_gene: TRBV18; j_gene: TRBJ1-5; len: 14; CDR3aa: CASSPLHGDQPQHF
v_gene: TRBV7-2; j_gene: TRBJ2-1; len: 16; CDR3aa: CASSLGGTGGYNEQFF
v_gene: TRBV7-8; j_gene: TRBJ1-5; len: 16; CDR3aa: CASSLSGQGSNQPQHF
v_gene: TRBV28; j_gene: -; len: 15; CDR3aa: CASSLLAGGLAEQYF
v_gene: TRBV24-1; j_gene: TRBJ2-5; len: 15; CDR3aa: CATSDSSGSQETQYF
v_gene: TRBV2; j_gene: TRBJ1-5; len: 14; CDR3aa: CASSDWLSNQPQHF
v_gene: TRBV28; j_gene: TRBJ1-2; len: 16; CDR3aa: CASSLSLTGLAVGYTF
v_gene: TRBV28; j_gene: TRBJ2-3; len: 15; CDR3aa: CASRTTSGGTDTQYF
v_gene: TRBV21-1; j_gene: TRBJ1-5; len: 14; CDR3aa: CASSKRRSVGPQHF
v_gene: TRBV19; j_gene: TRBJ1-6; len: 13; CDR3aa: CASSTEQNSPLHF
v_gene: TRBV12-3/TRBV12-4; j_gene: TRBJ1-2; len: 13; CDR3aa: CASSLPRGDGYTF
v_gene: TRBV27; j_gene: TRBJ1-2; len: 15; CDR3aa: CASSFQGQGGWGYTF
v_gene: TRBV5-1; j_gene: TRBJ1-6; len: 15; CDR3aa: CASSLNRVENSPLHF
v_gene: TRBV4-1; j_gene: TRBJ2-2; len: 16; CDR3aa: CASSQHQGANTGELFF